Shown below are 23 T cell receptor beta chains from a single sample sequenced in a study of blood T cell repertoires in COVID-19. Only in-frame clones appear in the TCRdb table, and some are missing; sequencing was by immunoSEQ multiplex PCR. The sample carries roughly 4,700 clones, 82% recorded once. The material sequenced was peripheral blood. The source of these receptors is a man between 70 and 80 years old with active COVID-19.

J is TRBJ1-2 and V is TRBV20-1, with no clear D. Deletions cut 3 bases from V and 6 bases from J, with 14 bases between. In germline, CDR1 is DFQATT, CDR2 SNEGSKA (reference sequence). The CDR3 is 13 residues long. This chain's CDR3 is CSASVWTEDGYTF. The CDR3 DNA follows: TGCAGTGCTAGTGTGTGGACGGAGGATGGCTACACCTTC.

The chain uses TRBV3-1 (or the pseudogene TRBV3-2) and TRBJ2-7; a weak D match, TRBD2 (5 bases). In germline, CDR1 is LGHDT, CDR2 YNNKEL (reference sequence). The germline V and J ends were trimmed by 1 base and 4 bases, with 8 bases remaining between them. The CDR3 is made up of 13 amino acids. In DNA, the CDR3 is TGTGCCAGCAGCCAAGTGGGGAGTTACGAGCAGTACTTC. Translating it yields CASSQVGSYEQYF.

The chain joins TRBV19 to TRBJ2-7, with TRBD1 matching over 8 bases. This CDR3 spans 16 amino acids. The junction had 15 bases not matched to a gene; V was cut back by 5 bases and J by 6 bases. Germline values: CDR1 LNHDA, CDR2 SQIVND (reference sequence). This CDR3 is CASSQPPGQATAEQYF. CDR3 nucleotide sequence: TGTGCCAGTAGTCAACCACCGGGACAGGCAACGGCCGAGCAGTACTTC.

The CDR3 here is CASSRLGPTDTQYF. The CDR3 DNA reads as TGTGCCAGCAGCCGACTAGGGCCCACAGATACGCAGTATTTT. The chain has TRBV7-3 and TRBJ2-3, with a tentative D call TRBD2 (6 bases). The germline CDR1 and CDR2 sequences are SGHTA and FQGTGA. The CDR3 length is 14 residues. V was clipped by 5 bases and J by 2 bases, with 11 bases between them.

V gene TRBV19 combines with J gene TRBJ1-5; 9 positions match TRBD1. There are 14 residues in the CDR3. Germline values: CDR1 LNHDA, CDR2 SQIVND (reference sequence). Trimming removed 10 bases from V and 2 bases from J; junction bases left unmatched: 6. The CDR3 loop reads CATTGGGGNQPQHF. The CDR3 nucleotides are TGTGCCACTACAGGGGGCGGGGGCAATCAGCCCCAGCATTTT.

The rearrangement links TRBV10-1 to TRBJ2-1; D perhaps matches TRBD2 (6 bases). Germline V gene data show CDR1 as WNHNN and CDR2 as SYGVQD (reference sequence). The CDR3 length is 12 residues. V lost 4 bases and J 9 bases, leaving 10 bases between the germline ends. The CDR3 nucleotides read TGCGCCAGCAGTGTGCTGGGAGGTGAGCAGTTCTTC. Translating gives CASSVLGGEQFF.

The chain employs TRBV29-1 and TRBJ2-4; TRBD1 agrees at 7 bases. The germline V gene has CDR1 SQVTM and CDR2 ANQGSEA. J lost 5 bases, V lost 6 bases, and 13 bases had no gene match. The CDR3 totals 15 residues. CDR3 sequence reads: CSVGAPAGGENIQYF. In DNA form, the CDR3 reads TGCAGCGTGGGGGCCCCGGCAGGGGGAGAAAACATTCAGTACTTC.

The chain employs TRBV9 and TRBJ2-7; 8 nucleotides agree with TRBD2. Losses at the gene ends were 4 bases for V and 0 bases for J; bases not matched to a gene: 9. CDR1 is SGDLS and CDR2 is YYNGEE in the germline V gene. The CDR3 spans 16 residues. CDR3 loop: CASSPGGQGSSYEQYF. CDR3 DNA: TGTGCCAGCAGCCCGGGAGGGCAGGGGAGCTCCTACGAGCAGTACTTC.

The J gene is TRBJ2-3, the V gene TRBV5-4; D not certain. V lost 0 bases and J lost 0, with 5 bases in between. There are 14 residues in the CDR3. Germline loops: CDR1 SGHNT, CDR2 YYREEE (reference sequence). The CDR3 protein is CASSLVSSTDTQYF. The CDR3 bases are TGTGCCAGCAGCTTGGTTTCTAGCACAGATACGCAGTATTTT.

V is TRBV5-5 and J is TRBJ2-7; maybe TRBD1 (5 bases). This CDR3 has 12 amino acids. V dropped 4 bases and J dropped 1 base, with 6 bases sitting between them. Germline loops: CDR1 SGHKS, CDR2 YYEKEE (reference sequence). CDR3 DNA sequence: TGTGCCAGCAGCAGACAGTCCTACGAGCAGTACTTC. It is translated as CASSRQSYEQYF.

The gene calls are TRBV7-8 and TRBJ1-5; D ambiguous. The length of the CDR3 is 13 residues. Germline V gene data show CDR1 as SGHVS and CDR2 as FQNEAQ. Deletions cut 5 bases from V and 0 bases from J, with 5 bases between. CDR3 nucleotide sequence: TGTGCCAGCAGCCAATATAGCAATCAGCCCCAGCATTTT. Its translation is CASSQYSNQPQHF.

This chain connects TRBV6-5 to TRBJ1-2, with 7 nucleotides matching TRBD1. J lost 4 bases, V lost 5 bases, and 7 bases had no gene match. Germline assignment: CDR1 MNHEY and CDR2 SVGAGI. CDR3 length equals 14 residues. The CDR3 bases are TGTGCCAGCAGTAACGACAGGGAGTCCTATGGCTACACCTTC. It codes for CASSNDRESYGYTF.

This chain uses TRBV7-6 with TRBJ1-1, with D possibly matching TRBD1 (6 bases). The CDR3 is made up of 14 amino acids. CDR1 and CDR2 from the germline V gene are SGHVS and FNYEAQ. Trimming took off 5 bases at V and 5 bases at J, with 15 bases between the two ends. The CDR3 loop reads CASSLGSGVTEAFF. CDR3 nucleotide sequence: TGTGCCAGCAGCCTGGGGTCAGGGGTGACTGAAGCTTTCTTT.

The chain carries TRBV11-2 and TRBJ2-5; 8 positions match TRBD2. Per the germline V gene, CDR1 is SGHAT and CDR2 is FQNNGV. V shed 1 base, J shed 5 bases, and the junction held 12 bases outside the gene matches. The CDR3 contains 17 residues. CDR3 sequence reads: CASSLVIGGGNPETQYF. The CDR3 DNA follows: TGTGCCAGCAGCTTAGTTATCGGCGGGGGGAACCCGGAGACCCAGTACTTC.

This clone is medium-sized in the sample. The CDR3 DNA sequence: TGTGCCACCAGTGCGGCTAGCGGGGGGGCCTTCACCGGGGAGCTGTTTTTT. Residues: CATSAASGGAFTGELFF. The gene calls are TRBV24-1 and TRBJ2-2; 12 bases are shared with TRBD2. This CDR3 contains 17 residues. Germline V gene lookup returns CDR1 KGHDR and CDR2 SFDVKD. The V and J ends lost 5 bases and 4 bases, in that order; junction bases with no gene match: 7.

The V gene is TRBV19, the J gene TRBJ1-1; 7 nucleotides line up with TRBD1. This CDR3 has 14 residues. The ends lost 5 bases at V and 0 bases at J; junction bases unmatched: 3. Germline lookup yields CDR1 LNHDA and CDR2 SQIVND (reference sequence). CDR3: CASSLGGLNTEAFF. The DNA of the CDR3 is TGTGCCAGTAGTCTAGGGGGCCTGAACACTGAAGCTTTCTTT.

The CDR3 DNA follows: TGTGCCAGCAGTCCTAGCTCCTACGAGCAGTACTTC. The encoded protein is CASSPSSYEQYF. The V and J genes are TRBV27 and TRBJ2-7; no clear D gene. Germline V gene sequence: CDR1 MNHEY, CDR2 SMNVEV (reference sequence). Trimming removed 5 bases from V and 0 bases from J, with 5 bases in between. This CDR3 is built from 12 residues.

In its sample, this clone was seen a few times. The rearrangement uses TRBV20-1 and TRBJ1-4, with D perhaps matching TRBD1 (6 bases). The CDR3 spans 16 residues. The V and J ends lost 3 bases and 0 bases respectively, with 14 bases between them. The germline V gene encodes CDR1 DFQATT and CDR2 SNEGSKA (reference sequence). CDR3 sequence (DNA): TGCAGTGCTAGTCCGGGGGGGGCACCAACTAATGAAAAACTGTTTTTT. Translated, it gives CSASPGGAPTNEKLFF.

This clone came up once. This chain joins TRBV2 and TRBJ1-6; D call uncertain. Germline CDR1 and CDR2: SNHLY and FYNNEI. The CDR3 is 11 residues long. V lost 4 bases and J 11 bases, leaving 6 bases between the germline ends. The CDR3 loop reads CASSVVAPLHF. The CDR3 bases are TGTGCCAGCAGTGTCGTCGCACCCCTCCACTTT.

This clone was recorded once. This chain uses TRBV10-2 with TRBJ1-6; TRBD1 might be the D (6 bases). The CDR3 is 12 amino acids. V lost 7 bases and J 9 bases, leaving 10 bases between the germline ends. CDR1 and CDR2 (germline): WSHSY, SAAADI. The DNA of the CDR3 is TGCGCCAGCAATACAGGGCGTTCACCCCTCCACTTT. Its translation is CASNTGRSPLHF.

The V call is TRBV6-8, the J call TRBJ1-2; the match to TRBD1 covers 7 bases. Germline CDR1 is MNHGY and CDR2 is SAAAGT. CDR3 length: 14 residues. Losses at the gene ends were 4 bases for V and 7 bases for J; bases not matched to a gene: 9. The CDR3 bases are TGTGCCAGCAGTTCCGACAGGGACGGTAGTGGCTACACCTTC. This sequence encodes CASSSDRDGSGYTF.

This clone was seen more than once but under ten times. This chain connects TRBV7-8 to TRBJ1-3; a possible D gene is TRBD1 (5 bases). The CDR3 runs to 15 residues. Per germline, CDR1 SGHVS and CDR2 FQNEAQ. V lost 5 bases, J lost 0 bases, and 11 bases lay in between. This CDR3 reads CASSRRGGSGNTIYF. The CDR3 region has the DNA TGTGCCAGCAGCCGTAGGGGTGGCTCTGGAAACACCATATATTTT. Drawing the rest from reference TRBV7-8 and TRBJ1-3, the complete variable domain is GAGVSQSPRYKVAKRGQDVALRCDPISGHVSLFWYQQALGQGPEFLTYFQNEAQLDKSGLPSDRFFAERPEGSVSTLKIQRTQQEDSAVYLCASSRRGGSGNTIYFGEGSWLTVV.

This clone turned up a few times. The rearrangement links TRBV6-4 to TRBJ2-3; D might be TRBD2 (6 bases). There are 14 residues in the CDR3. With 3 bases removed from V and 4 bases from J, the gap between germline ends came to 11 bases. Germline loops: CDR1 MRHNA, CDR2 SNTAGT. This chain's CDR3 is CASSEEGTADTQYF. CDR3 nucleotides: TGTGCCAGCAGTGAGGAGGGGACTGCAGATACGCAGTATTTT.